This is a list of T cell receptor beta chains from one sample in a study of T-cell memory formation after mild COVID-19. TCRdb re-called the 5' RACE reads with MiXCR, one entry per CDR3 protein. The sample shows approximately 110,000 distinct CDR3 sequences, 22% of them seen only once. The specimen sequenced was PBMCs or a T cell subset sorted from them (not recorded which). All receptors come from a man between 18 and 35 years old who had mild COVID-19 (a few samples of this study predate the infection). Cell type and time point are not known. CDR3s include the opening cysteine and the closing phenylalanine or tryptophan. A D gene is named only where the DNA matches it firmly. Not all rows give a size; the values are once, few, many and, for expanded clones, a class.

d_gene: .
v_gene: TRBV4-3
abundance: .
j_gene: TRBJ1-1
CDR3aa: CASSQDLALRATAFF
CDR3nt: TGCGCCAGCAGCCAAGATTTAGCTTTACGGGCGACCGCTTTCTTT

d_gene: .
v_gene: TRBV6-5
abundance: .
j_gene: TRBJ2-1
CDR3aa: CASSLGVPGNEQFF
CDR3nt: TGTGCCAGCAGTTTAGGCGTACCGGGCAATGAGCAGTTCTTC

d_gene: .
v_gene: TRBV4-3
abundance: .
j_gene: TRBJ1-1
CDR3aa: CASSQDSTVEAFF
CDR3nt: TGCGCCAGCAGCCAAGATTCGACGGTCGAAGCTTTCTTT

d_gene: TRBD2
v_gene: TRBV7-2
abundance: few
j_gene: TRBJ2-5
CDR3aa: CASSTGTSVWGETQYF
CDR3nt: TGTGCCAGCAGCACCGGGACTAGCGTTTGGGGAGAGACCCAGTACTTC

d_gene: .
v_gene: TRBV23-1
abundance: .
j_gene: TRBJ2-2
CDR3aa: CASSQNLAGADGTGELFF
CDR3nt: TGCGCCAGCAGTCAAAACTTGGCGGGGGCGGACGGCACCGGGGAGCTGTTTTTT

d_gene: .
v_gene: TRBV5-1
abundance: few
j_gene: TRBJ2-7
CDR3aa: CASSLLGYEQYF
CDR3nt: TGCGCCAGCAGCTTGTTGGGTTACGAGCAGTACTTC

d_gene: TRBD1
v_gene: TRBV7-2
abundance: few
j_gene: TRBJ2-1
CDR3aa: CASSLVGGRGARFF
CDR3nt: TGTGCCAGCAGCTTAGTAGGGGGCCGGGGAGCGCGGTTCTTC

d_gene: TRBD2
v_gene: TRBV27
abundance: .
j_gene: TRBJ2-3
CDR3aa: CASSRTGLAGSTDTQYF
CDR3nt: TGTGCCAGCAGTCGCACCGGACTAGCGGGGAGCACAGATACGCAGTATTTT

d_gene: .
v_gene: TRBV12-3/TRBV12-4
abundance: .
j_gene: TRBJ2-1
CDR3aa: CASSLYGHNEQFF
CDR3nt: TGTGCCAGCAGTTTGTACGGCCACAATGAGCAGTTCTTC

d_gene: TRBD1
v_gene: TRBV7-9
abundance: .
j_gene: TRBJ2-1
CDR3aa: CASLREGGFRDEQFF
CDR3nt: TGTGCCAGTCTAAGGGAAGGGGGCTTCAGGGATGAGCAGTTCTTC

d_gene: .
v_gene: TRBV4-3
abundance: .
j_gene: TRBJ1-6
CDR3aa: CASSQVGRGNSPLHF
CDR3nt: TGCGCCAGCAGCCAAGTAGGGAGGGGTAATTCACCCCTCCACTTT

d_gene: TRBD1
v_gene: TRBV9
abundance: .
j_gene: TRBJ1-2
CDR3aa: CASSPKEGAFYGYTF
CDR3nt: TGTGCCAGCAGCCCAAAGGAGGGGGCTTTCTATGGCTACACCTTC

d_gene: .
v_gene: TRBV19
abundance: .
j_gene: TRBJ1-2
CDR3aa: CASSPQSYGYTF
CDR3nt: TGTGCCAGTAGCCCTCAGTCCTATGGCTACACCTTC

d_gene: .
v_gene: TRBV27
abundance: .
j_gene: TRBJ1-6
CDR3aa: CASSLSRGNSPLHF
CDR3nt: TGTGCCAGCAGTTTATCGAGGGGTAATTCACCCCTCCACTTT

d_gene: TRBD2
v_gene: TRBV20-1
abundance: few
j_gene: TRBJ2-4
CDR3aa: CSARDLAGFSNIQYF
CDR3nt: TGCAGTGCTAGAGATCTAGCGGGGTTTTCAAACATTCAGTACTTC

d_gene: TRBD1
v_gene: TRBV6-5
abundance: .
j_gene: TRBJ2-7
CDR3aa: CASSRTGGTYEQYF
CDR3nt: TGTGCCAGCAGTCGGACAGGGGGTACCTACGAGCAGTACTTC

d_gene: .
v_gene: TRBV20-1
abundance: .
j_gene: TRBJ2-2
CDR3aa: CSASDSWNTGELFF
CDR3nt: TGCAGTGCTAGTGACAGCTGGAACACCGGGGAGCTGTTTTTT

d_gene: TRBD2
v_gene: TRBV9
abundance: .
j_gene: TRBJ2-1
CDR3aa: CASSVDGSGGYNEQFF
CDR3nt: TGTGCCAGCAGCGTAGATGGTAGCGGGGGTTACAATGAGCAGTTCTTC

d_gene: .
v_gene: TRBV7-9
abundance: few
j_gene: TRBJ1-1
CDR3aa: CASSPPTRNTEAFF
CDR3nt: TGTGCCAGCAGCCCGCCGACACGGAACACTGAGGCTTTCTTT

d_gene: .
v_gene: TRBV29-1
abundance: .
j_gene: TRBJ2-1
CDR3aa: CSVVSQGRYNEQFF
CDR3nt: TGCAGCGTTGTGTCGCAGGGGAGGTACAATGAGCAGTTCTTC

d_gene: .
v_gene: TRBV29-1
abundance: few
j_gene: TRBJ2-1
CDR3aa: CSVGDNEQFF
CDR3nt: TGCAGCGTTGGAGACAATGAGCAGTTCTTC

d_gene: .
v_gene: TRBV7-9
abundance: few
j_gene: TRBJ1-2
CDR3aa: CASRPTGSSPNGYTF
CDR3nt: TGTGCCAGCAGGCCGACGGGATCCTCCCCAAACGGCTACACCTTC

d_gene: .
v_gene: TRBV2
abundance: .
j_gene: TRBJ2-3
CDR3aa: CASIGAGYTDTQYF
CDR3nt: TGTGCCAGCATCGGGGCGGGGTACACAGATACGCAGTATTTT

d_gene: .
v_gene: TRBV12-3/TRBV12-4
abundance: few
j_gene: TRBJ2-7
CDR3aa: CASSQGRGFYEQYF
CDR3nt: TGTGCCAGCAGCCAGGGTCGGGGGTTCTACGAGCAGTACTTC

d_gene: .
v_gene: TRBV20-1
abundance: .
j_gene: TRBJ1-2
CDR3aa: CSARDTGRAYGYTF
CDR3nt: TGCAGTGCTAGAGACACGGGCAGGGCGTATGGCTACACCTTC

d_gene: .
v_gene: TRBV7-2
abundance: .
j_gene: TRBJ2-1
CDR3aa: CASSLIQDYNEQFF
CDR3nt: TGTGCCAGCAGCTTAATACAGGACTACAATGAGCAGTTCTTC

d_gene: TRBD1
v_gene: TRBV13
abundance: few
j_gene: TRBJ2-1
CDR3aa: CASSPRGIGQGAGEQFF
CDR3nt: TGTGCCAGCAGCCCAAGGGGGATAGGGCAGGGGGCCGGGGAGCAGTTCTTC

d_gene: TRBD1
v_gene: TRBV10-3
abundance: few
j_gene: TRBJ2-1
CDR3aa: CAISRGQGDHHNEQFF
CDR3nt: TGTGCCATCAGTCGAGGACAGGGTGATCACCACAATGAGCAGTTCTTC

d_gene: .
v_gene: TRBV7-6
abundance: few
j_gene: TRBJ2-3
CDR3aa: CASSLGGQGSTDTQYF
CDR3nt: TGTGCCAGCAGCTTAGGGGGGCAGGGGAGCACAGATACGCAGTATTTT